In its sample, the clone carrying this T cell receptor beta chain was seen a few times. These data are taken from a study of T-cell reconstitution after alpha-beta-depleted transplantation in children. CDR1 and CDR2 from the germline V gene are MNHEY and SMNVEV (reference sequence). V was pared by 5 bases and J by 7 bases, with 8 bases of the junction left unmatched. This CDR3 has 14 amino acids. This sample's TCRbeta library carried unique molecular identifier barcodes. Each CDR3 protein gets one entry after TCRdb re-called the PCR reads with MiXCR. The data contain about 500,000 distinct CDR3 sequences, over 25% of them singletons.

Sequences were derived from PBMCs from the stem cell graft donor, sampled from the stem cell graft. V gene TRBV27 combines with J gene TRBJ1-5; 7 bases line up with TRBD1. The source of this sequence is a human donor who donated a stem cell graft to a child with aplastic anemia. In nucleotides, the CDR3 is TGTGCCAGCAGTACGACAGGGTTTAGCCAGCCCCAGCATTTT. Translation gives CASSTTGFSQPQHF.